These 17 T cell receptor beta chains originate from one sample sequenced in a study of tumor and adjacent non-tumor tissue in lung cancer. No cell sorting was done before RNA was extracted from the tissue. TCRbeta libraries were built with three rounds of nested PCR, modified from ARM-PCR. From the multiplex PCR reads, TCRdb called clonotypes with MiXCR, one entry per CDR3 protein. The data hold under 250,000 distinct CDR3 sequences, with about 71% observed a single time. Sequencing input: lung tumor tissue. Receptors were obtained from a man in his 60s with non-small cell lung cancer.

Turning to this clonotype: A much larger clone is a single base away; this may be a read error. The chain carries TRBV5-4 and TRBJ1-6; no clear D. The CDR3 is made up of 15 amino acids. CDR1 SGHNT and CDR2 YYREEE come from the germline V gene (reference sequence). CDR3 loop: CASILARRDNSPLHF. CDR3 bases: TGTGCCAGCATCTTGGCTCGACGGGATAATTCACCCCTCCACTTT.

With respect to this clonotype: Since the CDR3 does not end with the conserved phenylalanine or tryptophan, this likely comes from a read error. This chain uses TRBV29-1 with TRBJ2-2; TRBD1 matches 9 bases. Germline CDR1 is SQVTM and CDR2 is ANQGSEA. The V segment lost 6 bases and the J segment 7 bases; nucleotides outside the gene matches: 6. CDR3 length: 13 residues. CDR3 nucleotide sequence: TGCAGCGTCCTGACAGGGGGAGGCGGGGAGCTGTTTTCT. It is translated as CSVLTGGGGELFS.

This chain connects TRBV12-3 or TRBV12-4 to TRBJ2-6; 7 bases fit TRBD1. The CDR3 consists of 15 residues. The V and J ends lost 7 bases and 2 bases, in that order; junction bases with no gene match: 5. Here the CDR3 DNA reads TGTGCCAGCACTTTCGACAGGGCTGGGGCCAACGTCCTGACTTTC. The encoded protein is CASTFDRAGANVLTF.

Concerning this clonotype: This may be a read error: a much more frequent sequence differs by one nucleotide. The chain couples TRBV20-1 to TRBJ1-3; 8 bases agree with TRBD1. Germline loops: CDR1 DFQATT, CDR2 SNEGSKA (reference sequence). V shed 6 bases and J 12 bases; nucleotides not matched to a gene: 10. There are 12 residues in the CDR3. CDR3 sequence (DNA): TGCAGTGCCCGCAGGGGGCAGGACATCATATATTTT. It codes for CSARRGQDIIYF.

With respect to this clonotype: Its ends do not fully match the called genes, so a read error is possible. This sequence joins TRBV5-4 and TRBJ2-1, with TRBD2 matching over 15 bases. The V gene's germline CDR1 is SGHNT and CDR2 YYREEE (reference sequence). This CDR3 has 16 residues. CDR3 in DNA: TGTGCCAGCAGCTTAGGGACTAGCGGGAGGCGGAATGAGCAGCTCTTC. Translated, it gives CASSLGTSGRRNEQLF.

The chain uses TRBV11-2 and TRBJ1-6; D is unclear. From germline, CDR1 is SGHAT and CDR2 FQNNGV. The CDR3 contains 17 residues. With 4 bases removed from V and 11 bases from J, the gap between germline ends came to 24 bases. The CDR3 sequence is CASSSYPTDAFKPPLHF. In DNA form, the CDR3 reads TGTGCCAGCAGCTCATACCCCACTGACGCGTTTAAGCCACCCCTCCACTTT.

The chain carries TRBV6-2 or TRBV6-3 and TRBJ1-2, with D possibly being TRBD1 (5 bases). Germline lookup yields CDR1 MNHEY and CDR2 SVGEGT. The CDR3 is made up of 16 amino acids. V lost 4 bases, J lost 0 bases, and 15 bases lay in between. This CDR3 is CASSSGQLWPNYGYTF. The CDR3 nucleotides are TGTGCCAGCAGTTCAGGGCAACTCTGGCCTAACTATGGCTACACCTTC.

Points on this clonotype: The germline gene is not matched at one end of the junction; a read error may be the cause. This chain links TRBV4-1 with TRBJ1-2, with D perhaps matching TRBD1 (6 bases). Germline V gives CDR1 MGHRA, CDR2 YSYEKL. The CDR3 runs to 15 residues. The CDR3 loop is CASSQEQGGNYGYSF. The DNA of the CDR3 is TGTGCCAGCAGCCAAGAACAGGGAGGTAACTATGGCTACTCCTTC.

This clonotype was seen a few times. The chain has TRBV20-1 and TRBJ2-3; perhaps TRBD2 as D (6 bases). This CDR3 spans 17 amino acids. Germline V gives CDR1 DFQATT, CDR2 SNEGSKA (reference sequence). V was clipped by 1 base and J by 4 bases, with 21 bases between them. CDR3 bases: TGCAGTGCTAGAGGGTCGGGTGGAGGGGAGAGGGCAGATACGCAGTATTTT. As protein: CSARGSGGGERADTQYF.

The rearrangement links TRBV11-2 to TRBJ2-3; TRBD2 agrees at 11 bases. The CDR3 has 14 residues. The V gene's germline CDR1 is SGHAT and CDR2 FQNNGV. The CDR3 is CASELAGVTDTQYF. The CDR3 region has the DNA TGTGCAAGCGAACTAGCGGGGGTAACAGATACGCAGTATTTT.

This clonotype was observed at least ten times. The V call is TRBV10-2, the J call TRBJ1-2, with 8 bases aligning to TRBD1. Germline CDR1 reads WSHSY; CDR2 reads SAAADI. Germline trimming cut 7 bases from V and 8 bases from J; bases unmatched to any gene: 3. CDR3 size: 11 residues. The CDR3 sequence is CASMTGAGYTF. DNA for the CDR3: TGCGCCAGCATGACAGGGGCCGGCTACACCTTC.

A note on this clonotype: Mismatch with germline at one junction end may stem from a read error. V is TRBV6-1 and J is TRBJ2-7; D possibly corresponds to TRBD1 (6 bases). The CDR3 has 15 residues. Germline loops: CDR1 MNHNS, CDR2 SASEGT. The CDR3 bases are TGTGCCAGCAGGTACTGGGCGTCAGGGGTCGACGAGCACTACTTC. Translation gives CASRYWASGVDEHYF.

The CDR3: CASNYRTGLIYEQYF. CDR3 DNA sequence: TGTGCCAGCAACTATAGGACTGGATTAATCTACGAGCAGTACTTC. This rearrangement joins TRBV11-3 to TRBJ2-7, with D perhaps TRBD2 (5 bases). V was pared by 7 bases and J by 3 bases, with 19 bases between. This CDR3 is built from 15 residues. CDR1 is SGHNT, CDR2 YENEEA, per germline.

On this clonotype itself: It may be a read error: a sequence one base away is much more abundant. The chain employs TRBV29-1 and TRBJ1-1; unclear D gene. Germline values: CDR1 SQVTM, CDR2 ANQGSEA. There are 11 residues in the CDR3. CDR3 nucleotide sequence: TGCAGCGTTGAAGATAACATTGAAGCTTTCTTT. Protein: CSVEDNIEAFF. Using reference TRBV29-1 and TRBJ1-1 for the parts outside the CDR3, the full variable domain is SAVISQKPSRDICQRGTSLTIQCQVDSQVTMMFWYRQQPGQSLTLIATANQGSEATYESGFVIDKFPISRPNLTFSTLTVSNMSPEDSSIYLCSVEDNIEAFFGQGTRLTVV.

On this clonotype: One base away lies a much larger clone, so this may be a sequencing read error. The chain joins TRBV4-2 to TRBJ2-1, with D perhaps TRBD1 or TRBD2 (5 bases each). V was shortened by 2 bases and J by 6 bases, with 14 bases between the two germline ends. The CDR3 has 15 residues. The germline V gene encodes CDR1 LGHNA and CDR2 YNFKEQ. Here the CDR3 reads CASSQRGLGTNEQFF. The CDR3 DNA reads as TGTGCCAGCAGCCAACGAGGGCTGGGGACCAATGAGCAGTTCTTC.

DNA of the CDR3: TGTGCCCGCCATGGAGGGAGGAATAACACAGATACGCAGTATTTT. It encodes CARHGGRNNTDTQYF. V and J are TRBV12-3 or TRBV12-4 and TRBJ2-3; D may be TRBD2 (6 bases). This CDR3 has 15 residues. V shed 11 bases and J shed 2 bases, with 20 bases lying between them.

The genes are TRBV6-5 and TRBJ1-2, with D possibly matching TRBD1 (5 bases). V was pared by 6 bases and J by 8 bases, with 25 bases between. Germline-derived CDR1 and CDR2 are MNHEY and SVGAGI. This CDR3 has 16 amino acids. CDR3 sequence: CASSILEGPDLGGYTF. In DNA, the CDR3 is TGTGCCAGCAGCATCTTAGAGGGGCCAGACTTGGGAGGCTACACCTTC.